What follows describes a single T cell receptor (beta chain). Its antigen is not known. These data originate in a study of long-term antiretroviral therapy in people with HIV. Germline V gene data show CDR1 as SGHTA and CDR2 as FQGNSA. The CDR3 spans 15 residues. V lost 1 base and J lost 6; bases outside the gene matches: 2. The study, taken as a whole, reports: Subsequent to ART, diversity was augmented yet persisted below that of transplant donor controls.

Samples were assayed with immunoSEQ v3.0 at survey level. This table comes from immunoSEQ multiplex PCR, and its TCRdb copy is limited to in-frame clones, with some not included. The data hold more than 15,000 clones, with about 85% observed a single time. The chain joins TRBV7-2 to TRBJ2-7; 14 nucleotides align to TRBD2. Specimen: unsorted PBMCs, collected less than 1.3 years before starting antiretroviral therapy. The clonotype comes from a man younger than 45 with HIV. The chain's CDR3 is CASSLEGLAGAEQYF. Written as DNA, the CDR3 is TGTGCCAGCAGCTTAGAGGGACTAGCGGGAGCCGAGCAGTACTTC. Full variable domain (outside the CDR3, taken from reference TRBV7-2 and TRBJ2-7): GAGVSQSPSNKVTEKGKDVELRCDPISGHTALYWYRQSLGQGLEFLIYFQGNSAPDKSGLPSDRFSAERTGGSVSTLTIQRTQQEDSAVYLCASSLEGLAGAEQYFGPGTRLTVT.